A selection of T cell receptor beta chains follows, all from one sample in a study of T cells in localized non-small cell lung cancer. Measured with immunoSEQ multiplex PCR; TCRdb has only the in-frame clones, and not every one. The sample contains some 25,000 clones, approximately 92% of which appear only once. The sample in question was peripheral blood, obtained before any cancer treatment. These TCRs come from a man between 40 and 75 years old with stage III squamous cell lung carcinoma. The CDR3 runs from the conserved cysteine through the conserved F or W. D genes are given only for firm matches. Clone size is shown for a subset of rows, as once, few, many or a class of expanded clone.

size	D	V	J	CDR3	DNA
.	.	TRBV7-2	TRBJ1-1	CASSRIMNTEAFF	TGTGCCAGCAGCCGTATCATGAACACTGAAGCTTTCTTT
.	TRBD2	TRBV6-1	TRBJ2-1	CASSELAGGYNEQFF	TGTGCCAGCAGTGAACTAGCGGGGGGGTACAATGAGCAGTTCTTC
.	TRBD2	TRBV4-3	TRBJ2-1	CASSQELAGYNEQFF	TGCGCCAGCAGCCAAGAACTAGCGGGGTACAATGAGCAGTTCTTC
.	.	TRBV7-9	TRBJ1-2	CASSLGGTGTNGYTF	TGTGCCAGCAGCTTAGGGGGTACGGGGACAAATGGCTACACCTTC
.	.	TRBV10-3	TRBJ1-3	CAIRESGNTIYF	TGTGCCATCAGGGAATCTGGAAACACCATATATTTT
.	.	TRBV6-4	TRBJ2-6	CASSRMSGANVLTF	TGTGCCAGCAGTCGAATGTCTGGGGCCAACGTCCTGACTTTC
.	.	TRBV2	TRBJ2-7	CASSPGYYEQYF	TGTGCCAGCAGCCCAGGGTACTACGAGCAGTACTTC
.	.	TRBV4-2	TRBJ2-1	CASSQDLPGRYDEQFF	TGTGCCAGCAGCCAAGATTTACCAGGGAGGTATGATGAGCAGTTCTTC
.	TRBD1	TRBV7-6	TRBJ1-5	CASSSRQGVGNQPQHF	TGTGCCAGCAGCTCCCGACAGGGGGTTGGCAATCAGCCCCAGCATTTT
once	TRBD1	TRBV4-2	TRBJ1-5	CASSQEPGGLEPQHF	TGTGCCAGCAGCCAAGAGCCAGGGGGCTTGGAGCCCCAGCATTTT
once	.	TRBV6-1	TRBJ2-7	CASSPTYEQYF	TGTGCCAGCAGTCCAACCTACGAGCAGTACTTC
.	.	TRBV9	TRBJ1-2	CASSVAAAANYGYTF	TGTGCCAGCAGCGTAGCGGCCGCAGCTAACTATGGCTACACCTTC
.	.	TRBV4-2	TRBJ2-1	CASSQDVGAGEQFF	TGTGCCAGCAGCCAAGATGTGGGGGCAGGTGAGCAGTTCTTC
.	.	TRBV5-1	TRBJ1-3	CASSPTVGPGNTIYF	TGCGCCAGCAGCCCGACAGTGGGCCCGGGAAACACCATATATTTT
.	.	TRBV7-9	TRBJ1-5	CASTHGDIGQPQHF	TGTGCCAGCACTCACGGGGACATTGGTCAGCCCCAGCATTTT
.	.	TRBV6-1	TRBJ1-5	CASRLIESQPQHF	TGTGCCAGCAGGCTCATTGAGAGCCAGCCCCAGCATTTT
.	TRBD1	TRBV12-5	TRBJ1-1	CASGLPGQGKNTEAFF	TGTGCTAGTGGTTTGCCAGGACAGGGGAAAAACACTGAAGCTTTCTTT
.	.	TRBV9	TRBJ1-2	CASSVEGGMGYGYTF	TGTGCCAGCAGCGTAGAGGGAGGGATGGGCTATGGCTACACCTTC
.	TRBD2	TRBV11-3	TRBJ2-1	CASVLGSGGRYNEQFF	TGTGCCAGCGTGCTAGGTAGCGGGGGCCGTTACAATGAGCAGTTCTTC
.	.	TRBV7-6	TRBJ1-1	CASSSTVNTEAFF	TGTGCCAGCAGCTCTACAGTGAACACTGAAGCTTTCTTT
.	.	TRBV6-5	TRBJ1-2	CASSYSTGAPMSYTF	TGTGCCAGCAGTTACTCGACAGGTGCCCCTATGAGCTACACCTTC
.	.	TRBV7-6	TRBJ2-5	CASSFTTGTGKETQYF	TGTGCCAGCAGTTTCACGACAGGGACTGGTAAAGAGACCCAGTACTTC
.	TRBD2	TRBV2	TRBJ2-1	CASSGGSGRANEQFF	TGTGCCAGCAGTGGGGGTAGCGGGAGGGCCAATGAGCAGTTCTTC
.	.	TRBV19	TRBJ2-2	CASSIGGRTSGGELFF	TGTGCCAGTAGTATCGGGGGGCGGACGTCAGGTGGGGAGCTGTTTTTT
.	.	TRBV5-4	TRBJ2-7	CASSLAGGDEQYF	TGTGCCAGCAGCTTGGCCGGGGGCGACGAGCAGTACTTC
.	.	TRBV5-5	TRBJ1-1	CASSLDQNTEAFF	TGTGCCAGCAGCTTGGACCAGAACACTGAAGCTTTCTTT
.	.	TRBV6-1	TRBJ1-5	CASSEGAGGQPQHF	TGTGCCAGCAGTGAGGGGGCGGGGGGGCAGCCCCAGCATTTT
once	TRBD2	TRBV6-5	TRBJ2-3	CASSYSTSGEAYTQYF	TGTGCCAGCAGTTACTCGACTAGCGGGGAAGCATACACGCAGTATTTT
.	TRBD1	TRBV28	TRBJ2-7	CATTGQGAGEQYF	TGTGCCACTACGGGACAGGGGGCGGGCGAGCAGTACTTC
.	.	TRBV6-1	TRBJ2-7	CASSEAPYEQYF	TGTGCCAGCAGTGAAGCTCCCTATGAGCAGTACTTC